This is a list of T cell receptor beta chains from one sample in a study of cytomegalovirus exposure and HLA in healthy donors. Using immunoSEQ multiplex PCR, the repertoire was profiled, and TCRdb retains in-frame clones only, with some absent. The table shows just over 95,000 clones, with around 73% occurring only once. The sequenced sample consisted of PBMCs. These receptors were collected from a woman aged 40 to 49 in good health and CMV-seropositive. Both conserved end residues are part of each CDR3. The D gene is left open where the match is weak. Clone size is not always given. Where it is, it says once, few, many or a class for expanded clones.

v_call	j_call	d_call	clone_size	cdr3_nt	cdr3_aa
TRBV4-1	TRBJ2-7	TRBD1	NA	TGCGCCAGCAGCCAAGATAACCCCTCCGCCGGACAGGGTGAAGAGCAGTACTTC	CASSQDNPSAGQGEEQYF
TRBV2	TRBJ2-5	NA	NA	TGTGCCAGCAGTGGATGGGGGGGGCCAGAAGAGACCCAGTACTTC	CASSGWGGPEETQYF
TRBV5-1	TRBJ2-5	TRBD1	NA	TGCGCCAGCAGCCTGGGACAGGGCGCTATACAAGAGACCCAGTACTTC	CASSLGQGAIQETQYF
TRBV2	TRBJ2-7	TRBD2	few	TGTGCCATCGCTGAGGGACTAGCGGCCTACGAGCAGTACTTC	CAIAEGLAAYEQYF
TRBV18	TRBJ1-4	NA	few	TGTGCCAGCTCACCAGAGACCCCCGGAAGTTGGGGGGGTGAAAAACTGTTTTTT	CASSPETPGSWGGEKLFF
TRBV20-1	TRBJ2-5	TRBD2	NA	TGCAGCCTAGGACTAGCTGAGGAGCAGTACTTC	CSLGLAEEQYF
TRBV6-1	TRBJ2-2	NA	few	TGTGCCAGCAGTGAATTCCTATCGGGATGGGCCACGAACACCGGGGAGCTGTTTTTT	CASSEFLSGWATNTGELFF
TRBV28	TRBJ1-5	NA	NA	TGTGCCAGCAGTTTATGGGCCCCGGGACATAGCAATCAGCCCCAGCATTTT	CASSLWAPGHSNQPQHF
TRBV30	TRBJ2-7	NA	NA	TGTGCCTGGAGTGTAGGGGGAAGCTCCTACGAGCAGTACTTC	CAWSVGGSSYEQYF
TRBV6-6	TRBJ1-5	TRBD1	NA	TGTGCCAGCTGTGACAGGGATAGCAATCAGCCCCAGCATTTT	CASCDRDSNQPQHF
TRBV10-3	TRBJ2-5	TRBD2	once	TGTGCCATCAGCGACGGACTAGCGGGAGGAAAAGAGACCCAGTACTTC	CAISDGLAGGKETQYF
TRBV4-1	TRBJ2-3	NA	NA	TGCGCCAGCAGTTTTAGCTCACTAGTGAAAGGTGACGCAGATACGCAGTATTTT	CASSFSSLVKGDADTQYF
TRBV18	TRBJ2-1	TRBD2	NA	TGTGCCAGCTCACCCCAAGGGGCGGCTAGCGGGGCGATGGGTGAGCAGTTCTTC	CASSPQGAASGAMGEQFF
TRBV10-3	TRBJ2-5	TRBD2	NA	TGTGCCATCAGTGCTAGCGGGCAAGAGACCCAGTACTTC	CAISASGQETQYF
TRBV9	TRBJ2-3	TRBD2	NA	TGTGCCAGCAGCGTAAATACCGAGGGGACTAGCGGTCGCACAGATACGCAGTATTTT	CASSVNTEGTSGRTDTQYF
TRBV4-1	TRBJ2-5	NA	NA	TGCGCCAGCAGCTGGACTTTGGGAGAGACCCAGTACTTC	CASSWTLGETQYF
TRBV7-2	TRBJ2-7	TRBD2	once	TGTGCCGGCAGCTTGAGCGGGAGGGGTTACGAGCAGTACTTC	CAGSLSGRGYEQYF
TRBV28	TRBJ2-2	TRBD2	NA	TGTGCCAGCAGCCCCGGGACTATTAGCGGGGAGCTGTTTTTT	CASSPGTISGELFF
TRBV28	TRBJ2-7	NA	large	TGTGCCAGCAGACCCGGGACATCCTCCTACGAGCAGTACTTC	CASRPGTSSYEQYF
TRBV7-8	TRBJ2-7	NA	few	TGTGCCAGCAGCTTAGGCTGGGGCGTTAGCTCCTACGAGCAGTACTTC	CASSLGWGVSSYEQYF
TRBV4-1	TRBJ2-7	NA	NA	TGCGCCAGCAGCTTGACTAGATTCGTCGACGAGCAGTACTTC	CASSLTRFVDEQYF
TRBV9	TRBJ2-1	NA	NA	TGTGCCAGCAGCGTCGGACGGGGGAATGAGCAGTTCTTC	CASSVGRGNEQFF
TRBV6-5	TRBJ2-7	NA	once	TGTGCCAGCAGTTCCACAAACAGGGCCCACGAGCAGTACTTC	CASSSTNRAHEQYF
TRBV5-1	TRBJ2-3	TRBD2	NA	TGCGCCAGCGGTATAGCTCCGGGACTAGCGGGGGGCACAGATACGCAGTATTTT	CASGIAPGLAGGTDTQYF
TRBV7-3	TRBJ2-3	NA	once	TGTGCCAGCGGGACGGGACTTTCCACAGATACGCAGTATTTT	CASGTGLSTDTQYF
TRBV4-2	TRBJ1-5	NA	NA	TGTGCCAGCAGCCAATTTCAAAATGGTAGAGAACCCCAGCATTTT	CASSQFQNGREPQHF
TRBV15	TRBJ2-5	NA	few	TGTGCCACCAGCAGAGATACCGGACAACAAGAGACCCAGTACTTC	CATSRDTGQQETQYF
TRBV11-2	TRBJ2-5	TRBD1	NA	TGTGCCAGCAGATTACCGGGACAGGGGGTTCAAGAGACCCAGTACTTC	CASRLPGQGVQETQYF
TRBV6-5	TRBJ1-1	NA	NA	TGTGCCAGCAGTTATAGCTCTTTATTTGCTGTCGGTGAAGCTTTCTTT	CASSYSSLFAVGEAFF
TRBV7-3	TRBJ2-1	NA	NA	TGTGCCAGCAGCTTACGGGGGTTCAATGAGCAGTTCTTC	CASSLRGFNEQFF
TRBV5-1	TRBJ2-7	TRBD2	NA	TGCGCCAGCAGCCTATGGACTAGCGGGAGGATCTACGAGCAGTACTTC	CASSLWTSGRIYEQYF
TRBV19	TRBJ2-7	TRBD2	once	TGTGCCAGTAGTATAAACGGGAGGGTCGACGAGCAGTACTTC	CASSINGRVDEQYF
TRBV4-1	TRBJ1-2	NA	NA	TGCGCCAGCAGCCTAACGGGACTCCCCGTAGGCTACACCTTC	CASSLTGLPVGYTF
TRBV19	TRBJ2-2	NA	NA	TGTGCCAGTGGGCTGGGGGCGGGGAACACCGGGGAGCTGTTTTTT	CASGLGAGNTGELFF
TRBV20-1	TRBJ2-7	NA	once	TGCAGTGCTAGAGGAGGGTACGAGCAGTACTTC	CSARGGYEQYF
TRBV27	TRBJ2-5	TRBD2	NA	TGTGCCAGCAGTGCCCGGGGGGGCCAAGAGACCCAGTACTTC	CASSARGGQETQYF
TRBV2	TRBJ2-7	NA	few	TGTGCCAGCGGTCTAGCCCCTTACGAGCAGTACTTC	CASGLAPYEQYF
TRBV6-1	TRBJ1-1	TRBD1	NA	TGTGCCAGCAGCACCCCAAGACAGGGAGGAACTGAAGCTTTCTTT	CASSTPRQGGTEAFF
TRBV5-8	TRBJ2-5	NA	NA	TGTGCCAGCACTCAATTACAGGCACACCAAGAGACCCAGTACTTC	CASTQLQAHQETQYF